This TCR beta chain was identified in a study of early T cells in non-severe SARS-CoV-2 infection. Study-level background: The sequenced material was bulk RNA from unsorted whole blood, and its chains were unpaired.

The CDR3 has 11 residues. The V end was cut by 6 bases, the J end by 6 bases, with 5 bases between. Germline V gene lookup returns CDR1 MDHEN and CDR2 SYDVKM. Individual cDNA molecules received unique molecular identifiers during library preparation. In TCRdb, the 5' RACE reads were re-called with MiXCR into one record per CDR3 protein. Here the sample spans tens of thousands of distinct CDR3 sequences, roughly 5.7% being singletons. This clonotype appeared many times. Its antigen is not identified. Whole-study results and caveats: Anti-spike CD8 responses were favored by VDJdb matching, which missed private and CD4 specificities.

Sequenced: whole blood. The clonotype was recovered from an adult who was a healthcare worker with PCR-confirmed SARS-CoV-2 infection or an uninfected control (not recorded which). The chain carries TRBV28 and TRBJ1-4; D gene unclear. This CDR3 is CASSLYEKLFF. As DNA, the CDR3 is TGTGCCAGCAGCCTTTATGAAAAACTGTTTTTT.